The 29 T cell receptor beta chains reported below all come from one sample, sequenced in a study of beta chain features in type 1 diabetes. Expressed TCRB transcripts were sequenced, since all the RNA that had been isolated was reverse transcribed. Profiled with immunoSEQ multiplex PCR; TCRdb holds only in-frame clones, not every one. The table records 300,000 to 450,000 clones, 10% to 15% of them present only once. The sequenced sample was naive CD4+ T cells from blood. These receptor sequences come from a man younger than 35 in good health.

The chain couples TRBV7-2 to TRBJ2-2, with 7 bases identical to TRBD2. CDR1 and CDR2 (germline): SGHTA, FQGNSA. The CDR3 is 16 residues long. Germline trimming cut 3 bases from V and 3 bases from J; bases unmatched to any gene: 7. This CDR3 is CASSFGSGGDTGELFF. For the CDR3, the DNA is TGTGCCAGCAGCTTCGGATCGGGGGGAGACACCGGGGAGCTGTTTTTT.

The chain uses TRBV28 and TRBJ1-2; D possibly corresponds to TRBD1 (6 bases). The V end was cut by 10 bases, the J end by 10 bases, with 22 bases between. The CDR3 spans 13 residues. CDR1 and CDR2 (germline): MDHEN, SYDVKM. The CDR3 loop is CATQAGGYGNYTF. The DNA of the CDR3 is TGTGCCACCCAAGCTGGGGGCTACGGTAACTACACCTTC.

This clone appeared a few times. The chain uses TRBV27 and TRBJ2-6; the match to TRBD2 covers 7 bases. The germline gives CDR1 MNHEY, CDR2 SMNVEV (reference sequence). V trimming: 2 bases; J trimming: 2 bases; junction bases outside the gene matches: 6. The CDR3 runs 17 residues. CDR3 sequence: CASSLKLGGTGANVLTF. The CDR3 DNA is TGTGCCAGCAGTTTAAAATTGGGAGGGACTGGGGCCAACGTCCTGACTTTC. The complete variable domain, with remaining parts taken from reference TRBV27 and TRBJ2-6, reads EAQVTQNPRYLITVTGKKLTVTCSQNMNHEYMSWYRQDPGLGLRQIYYSMNVEVTDKGDVPEGYKVSRKEKRNFPLILESPSPNQTSLYFCASSLKLGGTGANVLTFGAGSRLTVL.

This clone was counted only a few times. DNA for the CDR3: TGCAGCGCAACAGGGAGAACTGAAGCTTTCTTT. Translating it yields CSATGRTEAFF. The chain uses TRBV29-1 and TRBJ1-1; possibly TRBD1 for D (6 bases). Trimming pared 7 bases from V and 5 bases from J, leaving 11 bases between. CDR3 size: 11 residues. Germline V gene data show CDR1 as SQVTM and CDR2 as ANQGSEA. Looking up the rest from reference TRBV29-1 and TRBJ1-1 gives the full variable domain: SAVISQKPSRDICQRGTSLTIQCQVDSQVTMMFWYRQQPGQSLTLIATANQGSEATYESGFVIDKFPISRPNLTFSTLTVSNMSPEDSSIYLCSATGRTEAFFGQGTRLTVV.

This clone has only a few counts. The CDR3 is CASSLGGSTDTQYF. DNA of the CDR3: TGTGCCAGCAGCTTGGGGGGCAGCACAGATACGCAGTATTTT. The V gene is TRBV5-6, the J gene TRBJ2-3, with D perhaps matching TRBD1 (5 bases). This CDR3 is 14 amino acids long. Per the germline V gene, CDR1 is SGHDT and CDR2 is YYEEEE. Trimming removed 0 bases from V and 0 bases from J, with 5 bases in between.

The rearrangement links TRBV4-2 to TRBJ1-2, with D perhaps TRBD1 (6 bases). The germline V and J ends were trimmed by 0 bases and 2 bases, with 16 bases remaining between them. Germline lookup yields CDR1 LGHNA and CDR2 YNFKEQ. The CDR3 totals 17 residues. The DNA for the CDR3 is TGTGCCAGCAGCCAAGATGGCGGGGGCGCGGGGAACTATGGCTACACCTTC. It specifies CASSQDGGGAGNYGYTF.

The V and J genes are TRBV29-1 and TRBJ2-3, with 9 bases matching TRBD1. The CDR3 has 15 amino acids. Germline V CDR1 and CDR2: SQVTM, ANQGSEA. The V segment lost 7 bases and the J segment 2 bases; nucleotides outside the gene matches: 10. This chain's CDR3 is CSGRGDRAYTDTQYF. As DNA, the CDR3 is TGCAGCGGAAGGGGGGACAGGGCCTACACAGATACGCAGTATTTT.

The rearrangement uses TRBV4-2 and TRBJ1-5; 7 nucleotides agree with TRBD1. The CDR3 extends over 17 amino acids. V shed 1 base, J shed 7 bases, and the junction held 13 bases outside the gene matches. Per germline, CDR1 LGHNA and CDR2 YNFKEQ. The chain's CDR3 is CASSQVNTGALEQPQHF. CDR3 DNA sequence: TGTGCCAGCAGCCAAGTCAACACAGGGGCACTCGAACAGCCCCAGCATTTT.

The sample holds a few counts of this clone. The chain has TRBV25-1 and TRBJ2-5; 7 bases agree with TRBD1. CDR1 is MGHDK, CDR2 SYGVNS, per germline. The CDR3 covers 12 residues. The junction had 1 base not matched to a gene; V was cut back by 6 bases and J by 3 bases. The CDR3 DNA reads TGTGCCAGCAGACAGGGGAAAGAGACCCAGTACTTC. Its translation is CASRQGKETQYF.

The table lists this clone with a few counts. For the CDR3, the DNA is TGCGCCAGTAGAGATCGACAGGGGGCGGGGACCGGGGAGCTGTTTTTT. Its protein is CASRDRQGAGTGELFF. The chain combines TRBV5-1 with TRBJ2-2; 10 nucleotides agree with TRBD1. Germline V gene sequence: CDR1 SGHRS, CDR2 YFSETQ. J gave up 5 bases and V 8 bases, and 12 bases lay outside the gene matches. CDR3 length equals 16 residues.

The table lists this clone with a few counts. The chain recombines TRBV7-2 with TRBJ2-5, with D perhaps matching TRBD2 (5 bases). V was trimmed by 1 base and J by 5 bases, leaving 8 bases between them. This CDR3 spans 13 amino acids. CDR1 is SGHTA, CDR2 FQGNSA, per germline. The CDR3 nucleotides are TGTGCCAGCAGCTTAGTCGCTAGCGAGACCCAGTACTTC. It codes for CASSLVASETQYF.

The sample holds a few counts of this clone. J is TRBJ1-1 and V is TRBV7-9, with D uncertain. Germline CDR1 reads SEHNR; CDR2 reads FQNEAQ (reference sequence). This CDR3 spans 15 amino acids. Between the trimmed V and J ends, which lost 1 base and 0 bases, there was a span of 9 bases. In nucleotides, the CDR3 is TGTGCCAGCAGCTTAGATGGCAGTTTGAACACTGAAGCTTTCTTT. It is translated as CASSLDGSLNTEAFF.

The rearrangement links TRBV7-3 to TRBJ1-2; the D is unclear. The CDR3 spans 14 residues. In germline, CDR1 is SGHTA, CDR2 FQGTGA. The germline V and J ends were trimmed by 5 bases and 3 bases, with 13 bases remaining between them. The CDR3: CASSPEPLDYGYTF. CDR3 sequence (DNA): TGTGCCAGCAGCCCTGAACCACTAGACTATGGCTACACCTTC.

This CDR3 is CASAGTGSTKNIQYF. The CDR3 region has the DNA TGTGCCAGCGCCGGGACAGGGTCGACCAAAAACATTCAGTACTTC. The rearrangement uses TRBV28 and TRBJ2-4; 9 bases line up with TRBD1. There are 15 residues in the CDR3. Germline CDR1 is MDHEN and CDR2 is SYDVKM. Trimming at V came to 8 bases and at J to 2 bases, leaving 7 bases not matched to a gene.

Comments on this clone: A much larger clone lies a single base off, so this may be a read error. The V and J genes are TRBV4-1 and TRBJ2-6, with a weak D call TRBD2 (6 bases). There are 15 residues in the CDR3. Trimming took 4 bases from V and 0 from J, leaving 7 bases between them. In germline, CDR1 is MGHRA, CDR2 YSYEKL. CDR3 coding DNA: TGCGCCAGCAGCCTCGGGGGCTCTGGGGCCAACGTCCTGACTTTC. Protein sequence: CASSLGGSGANVLTF.

J is TRBJ2-2 and V is TRBV7-2; TRBD2 matches at 15 bases. Germline CDR1 SGHTA, CDR2 FQGNSA. The CDR3 length is 16 residues. J was trimmed by 6 bases and V by 5 bases; bases with no gene match: 4. CDR3 coding DNA: TGTGCCAGCAGCCGACGGACTAGCGGGAGGGCCGGGGAGCTGTTTTTT. This codes for CASSRRTSGRAGELFF.

The sample holds a few counts of this clone. The chain uses TRBV28 and TRBJ2-7, with 7 nucleotides matching TRBD1. CDR1 is MDHEN, CDR2 SYDVKM, per germline. The CDR3 is 15 amino acids. Trimming at V came to 4 bases and at J to 3 bases, leaving 9 bases not matched to a gene. In nucleotides, the CDR3 is TGTGCCAGCAGTTGGGTAGACAGGGATTTCTACGAGCAGTACTTC. Its protein product is CASSWVDRDFYEQYF.

The genes are TRBV18 and TRBJ2-2, with no clear D. The CDR3 has 14 residues. Trimming took 2 bases from V and 3 from J, leaving 7 bases between them. Looked up from germline, CDR1 is KGHSH and CDR2 is LQKENI. CDR3 coding DNA: TGTGCCAGCTCACCAAATGGAGACACCGGGGAGCTGTTTTTT. Residues: CASSPNGDTGELFF.

This chain joins TRBV11-1 and TRBJ1-6; 7 bases fit TRBD1. The CDR3 is 14 amino acids. J lost 7 bases, V lost 5 bases, and 5 bases had no gene match. Germline lookup yields CDR1 SGHAT and CDR2 FQDESV (reference sequence). The CDR3 DNA reads TGTGCCAGCAGCCCCCGGGACAGAAATTCACCCCTCCACTTT. As protein: CASSPRDRNSPLHF. Looking up the rest from reference TRBV11-1 and TRBJ1-6 gives the full variable domain: EAEVAQSPRYKITEKSQAVAFWCDPISGHATLYWYRQILGQGPELLVQFQDESVVDDSQLPKDRFSAERLKGVDSTLKIQPAELGDSAMYLCASSPRDRNSPLHFGNGTRLTVT.

This clone was observed a handful of times. V and J are TRBV28 and TRBJ2-7, with 9 positions matching TRBD1. V shed 4 bases, J shed 6 bases, and the junction held 7 bases outside the gene matches. This CDR3 is built from 14 residues. Germline assignment: CDR1 MDHEN and CDR2 SYDVKM. The DNA of the CDR3 is TGTGCCAGCAGTTCACAGGACAGGGGCGCCGAGCAGTACTTC. Amino acid sequence: CASSSQDRGAEQYF. The full variable domain, rest sourced from reference TRBV28 and TRBJ2-7, is DVKVTQSSRYLVKRTGEKVFLECVQDMDHENMFWYRQDPGLGLRLIYFSYDVKMKEKGDIPEGYSVSREKKERFSLILESASTNQTSMYLCASSSQDRGAEQYFGPGTRLTVT.

The genes are TRBV12-5 and TRBJ1-2; 8 positions match TRBD1. Germline V CDR1 and CDR2: LGHNT, FRNRAP. The junction had 7 bases not matched to a gene; V was cut back by 5 bases and J by 8 bases. This CDR3 has 13 residues. In DNA form, the CDR3 reads TGTGCTAGTGGTCCTCACAGGGGGGGCGGCTACACCTTC. It specifies CASGPHRGGGYTF.

This chain links TRBV7-2 with TRBJ2-1; TRBD1 agrees at 7 bases. Germline V gene lookup returns CDR1 SGHTA and CDR2 FQGNSA. Losses at the gene ends were 1 base for V and 2 bases for J; bases not matched to a gene: 5. This CDR3 region has 16 residues. In nucleotides, the CDR3 is TGTGCCAGCAGCTTAGGGGACAGAGGAGCCTACAATGAGCAGTTCTTC. Its protein is CASSLGDRGAYNEQFF.

This clone appeared a few times. The rearrangement joins TRBV30 to TRBJ2-7; 8 bases fit TRBD2. Trimming took 1 base from V and 7 from J; bases not matched to a gene: 3. The CDR3 extends over 12 amino acids. Germline lookup yields CDR1 GTSNPN and CDR2 SVGIG (reference sequence). CDR3: CAWSAASGEQYF. CDR3 DNA: TGTGCCTGGAGTGCGGCTAGCGGGGAGCAGTACTTC.

This clone has more than one count but fewer than ten. The CDR3 loop reads CAWRGGWTGGYTF. CDR3 nucleotide sequence: TGTGCCTGGAGAGGGGGTTGGACAGGTGGCTACACCTTC. The V and J genes are TRBV30 and TRBJ1-2, with 7 bases lining up with TRBD1. Germline V gene sequence: CDR1 GTSNPN, CDR2 SVGIG (reference sequence). Germline trimming cut 3 bases from V and 7 bases from J; bases unmatched to any gene: 8. CDR3 length equals 13 residues.

This clone was seen more than once but under ten times. The V call is TRBV18, the J call TRBJ1-1; D is ambiguous. Germline CDR1 KGHSH, CDR2 LQKENI. Trimming shortened V by 2 bases and J by 7 bases, and 5 bases separated the two germline ends. There are 11 residues in the CDR3. The chain's CDR3 is CASSPEGEAFF. DNA for the CDR3: TGTGCCAGCTCACCAGAGGGTGAAGCTTTCTTT.

The V call is TRBV29-1, the J call TRBJ2-2; 8 bases line up with TRBD2. There are 16 residues in the CDR3. Germline V lookup: CDR1 SQVTM, CDR2 ANQGSEA. V was pared by 6 bases and J by 1 base, with 10 bases of the junction left unmatched. The CDR3: CSVLHRGGQNTGELFF. In DNA form, the CDR3 reads TGCAGCGTCCTCCATCGGGGGGGGCAGAACACCGGGGAGCTGTTTTTT.

The rearrangement uses TRBV6-1 and TRBJ1-6; D unresolved. The CDR3 has 15 residues. Trimming cost V 2 bases and J 8 bases, with 13 bases left between them. CDR1 and CDR2 (germline): MNHNS, SASEGT. The CDR3 is CASSEPAGMDSPLHF. CDR3 coding DNA: TGTGCCAGCAGTGAACCGGCGGGCATGGATTCACCCCTCCACTTT.

Only a few counts were recorded for this clone. The chain uses TRBV28 and TRBJ2-2, with 9 positions matching TRBD2. The germline V gene encodes CDR1 MDHEN and CDR2 SYDVKM. The CDR3 runs to 14 residues. V was pared by 6 bases and J by 2 bases, with 1 base of the junction left unmatched. The CDR3 here is CASRLAGNTGELFF. The CDR3 bases are TGTGCCAGCAGGCTAGCGGGAAACACCGGGGAGCTGTTTTTT.

V gene TRBV29-1 combines with J gene TRBJ2-7; D perhaps matches TRBD2 (5 bases). Germline lookup yields CDR1 SQVTM and CDR2 ANQGSEA. The CDR3 sequence is 13 residues long. V lost 8 bases and J 4 bases, leaving 18 bases between the germline ends. In DNA form, the CDR3 reads TGCAGCACCTACAGCGGTTTGGGGTACGAGCAGTACTTC. Translating gives CSTYSGLGYEQYF.